This is a list of T cell receptor beta chains from one sample in a study of T cells in Graves' hyperthyroidism and ophthalmopathy. MiXCR, applied by TCRdb to the multiplex PCR reads, yields one record per CDR3 protein. Of fewer than 550,000 distinct CDR3 sequences in the sample, approximately 24% were seen once. Sequencing used blood. All receptors derive from a young woman with Graves' ophthalmopathy. Each CDR3 is given with its conserved first and last residue. The D gene is left open where the match is weak. Expanded clones get a size class; other rows say once, few or many, or leave the size out.

TRBJ2-5 | many | TRBD1 | TRBV25-1 | TGTGCCAGCGGGGAAACAGGGGGCGATAAGACCCAGTACTTC | CASGETGGDKTQYF
TRBJ2-5 | many | - | TRBV7-9 | TGTGCCAGCAGCTTACGATCCCTCCCGGTCTGGCAAGAGACCCAGTACTTC | CASSLRSLPVWQETQYF
TRBJ1-6 | few | TRBD1 | TRBV29-1 | TGCAGCGTCAGGGACAGCTCCTATAATTCACCCCTCCACTTT | CSVRDSSYNSPLHF
TRBJ1-5 | few | TRBD1 | TRBV12-3/TRBV12-4 | TGTGCCAGCAGTTGGGGACAGAACAATCAGCCCCAGCATTTT | CASSWGQNNQPQHF
TRBJ2-2 | once | TRBD1 | TRBV3-1 | TGTGCCAGCAGCCCATCGGACAGGGGGAACACCGGGGAGCTGTTTTTT | CASSPSDRGNTGELFF
TRBJ1-2 | many | TRBD1 | TRBV12-3/TRBV12-4 | TGTGCCAGCAGTTCATATATACAGGGGTCGCATGGCTACACCTTC | CASSSYIQGSHGYTF
TRBJ2-7 | many | - | TRBV7-2 | TGTGCCAGCAGCCGAACAGTGGGGTCCTACGAGCAGTACTTC | CASSRTVGSYEQYF
TRBJ1-5 | - | - | TRBV28 | TGTGCCAGTAGCCCCACCCTTGCTAGGGCCTTAAATCAGCCCCAGCATTTT | CASSPTLARALNQPQHF
TRBJ2-1 | - | - | TRBV11-1 | TGTGCCAGCAGCTACCGGGACTCGGCCTACAATGAGCAGTTCTTC | CASSYRDSAYNEQFF
TRBJ1-5 | - | - | TRBV6-1 | TGTGCCAGCAGTGAAGATGGGAGGAGCAATCAGCCCCAGCATTTT | CASSEDGRSNQPQHF
TRBJ2-2 | many | - | TRBV29-1 | TGCAGCGGAGGGGACACCGGGGAGCTGTTTTTT | CSGGDTGELFF
TRBJ1-2 | - | - | TRBV7-2 | TGTGCCAGCAGCCCGGGGGGAGGAGATAACTATGGCTACACCTTC | CASSPGGGDNYGYTF
TRBJ1-5 | - | - | TRBV20-1 | TGCAGTGCTCTAATAACCTCGGGCAATCAGCCCCAGCATTTT | CSALITSGNQPQHF
TRBJ1-1 | - | TRBD1 | TRBV2 | TGTGCCAGCAGTGAAGAGACAGGGGCTTACACTGAAGCTTTCTTT | CASSEETGAYTEAFF